The 14 T cell receptor beta chains below come from one sample, sequenced in a study of control samples from healthy donors and cancer patients. Only in-frame clones appear in the TCRdb table, and some are missing; sequencing was by immunoSEQ multiplex PCR. The top ten hold 11% of the sample, which has about 15,000 clones, about nine tenths seen once. The sequenced sample consisted of PBMCs. The receptors originated from an older woman with colorectal cancer.

The V gene is TRBV2, the J gene TRBJ1-5, with D perhaps TRBD1 (6 bases). Germline-derived CDR1 and CDR2 are SNHLY and FYNNEI. V was shortened by 6 bases and J by 0 bases, with 15 bases between the two germline ends. The CDR3 is 16 residues long. CDR3 sequence: CASRARGLNSNQPQHF. The CDR3 nucleotides read TGTGCCAGCAGGGCCCGGGGGCTGAATAGCAATCAGCCCCAGCATTTT.

This clone has a handful of counts. CDR3 sequence reads: CASSQDGAGGGADTQYF. CDR3 sequence (DNA): TGTGCCAGCAGCCAAGATGGAGCGGGAGGGGGCGCAGATACGCAGTATTTT. V is TRBV4-2 and J is TRBJ2-3, with 10 bases that match TRBD2. The V gene end was trimmed by 0 bases and the J gene end by 4 bases; junction bases not matched to a gene: 7. The CDR3 length is 17 residues. Germline loops: CDR1 LGHNA, CDR2 YNFKEQ.

This chain joins TRBV27 and TRBJ1-1; TRBD1 is a possible D gene (5 bases). Trimming shortened V by 3 bases and J by 1 base, and 9 bases separated the two germline ends. Germline V lookup: CDR1 MNHEY, CDR2 SMNVEV (reference sequence). This CDR3 spans 14 amino acids. For the CDR3, the DNA is TGTGCCAGCAGTTTGAAGGGGCCGAACACTGAAGCTTTCTTT. Its protein product is CASSLKGPNTEAFF.

The V call is TRBV9, the J call TRBJ2-1, with TRBD1 matching 8 bases. J gave up 8 bases and V 5 bases, and 6 bases lay outside the gene matches. Germline V gene sequence: CDR1 SGDLS, CDR2 YYNGEE. This CDR3 spans 13 amino acids. The CDR3 DNA reads TGTGCCAGCAGTGGGACAGGTACACATGAGCAGTTCTTC. It encodes CASSGTGTHEQFF.

As DNA, the CDR3 is TGTGCCATCAGTGAGTCGAGGGGGGCTGGGGCCAACGTCCTGACTTTC. Translating gives CAISESRGAGANVLTF. The J gene is TRBJ2-6, the V gene TRBV10-3; D is perhaps TRBD1 or TRBD2 (6 bases each). The CDR3 spans 16 residues. Looked up from germline, CDR1 is ENHRY and CDR2 is SYGVKD. V was cut by 0 bases and J by 2 bases, with 8 bases left in between.

The rearrangement links TRBV7-7 to TRBJ2-3, with 9 bases aligning to TRBD2. J lost 2 bases, V lost 5 bases, and 5 bases had no gene match. The CDR3 contains 15 residues. The germline V gene encodes CDR1 SSHAT and CDR2 FNYEAQ (reference sequence). The CDR3 here is CASSPREGPTDTQYF. For the CDR3, the DNA is TGTGCCAGCAGCCCGCGGGAGGGCCCCACAGATACGCAGTATTTT.

This chain joins TRBV5-1 and TRBJ2-5; D is perhaps TRBD2 (6 bases). V lost 4 bases, J lost 4 bases, and 20 bases lay in between. Germline assignment: CDR1 SGHRS and CDR2 YFSETQ. There are 16 residues in the CDR3. The CDR3 is CASSSVLASTPETQYF. DNA for the CDR3: TGCGCCAGCAGCAGTGTCCTAGCGTCCACTCCAGAGACCCAGTACTTC.

The chain uses TRBV4-3 and TRBJ2-2, with 9 nucleotides matching TRBD2. There are 15 residues in the CDR3. J was trimmed by 5 bases and V by 3 bases; bases with no gene match: 4. CDR1 LGHNA and CDR2 YSLEER come from the germline V gene. The CDR3 DNA reads TGCGCCAGCAGCCACGCTGCGGGGGGGACCGGGGAGCTGTTTTTT. It yields the protein CASSHAAGGTGELFF.

This chain links TRBV4-1 with TRBJ2-7; D possibly uses TRBD1 or TRBD2 (5 bases each). Germline CDR1 and CDR2: MGHRA and YSYEKL. The CDR3 spans 14 residues. V dropped 3 bases and J dropped 3 bases, with 12 bases sitting between them. In DNA, the CDR3 is TGCGCCAGCAGCCAGTACGAGGGGCTCTACGAGCAGTACTTC. Residues: CASSQYEGLYEQYF.

The V gene is TRBV25-1, the J gene TRBJ2-4; tentatively, D is TRBD1 (6 bases). The CDR3 has 14 residues. Germline values: CDR1 MGHDK, CDR2 SYGVNS. Trimming took 9 bases from V and 2 from J, leaving 14 bases between them. CDR3 bases: TGTGCCAGGACGACAGGTACCTCCAAAAACATTCAGTACTTC. It translates to CARTTGTSKNIQYF.

This clone occurred a few times. This chain's CDR3 is CASSVATGTAPSFYGYTF. DNA for the CDR3: TGTGCCAGCAGCGTAGCTACGGGGACAGCCCCATCGTTCTATGGCTACACCTTC. The chain couples TRBV9 to TRBJ1-2; 7 bases agree with TRBD1. Germline V gene data show CDR1 as SGDLS and CDR2 as YYNGEE. This CDR3 spans 18 amino acids. Trimming took 0 bases from V and 4 from J; bases not matched to a gene: 15.

The rearrangement uses TRBV19 and TRBJ2-1; either TRBD1 or TRBD2 may supply D (5 bases each). The germline gives CDR1 LNHDA, CDR2 SQIVND (reference sequence). This CDR3 contains 14 residues. V lost 5 bases and J 10 bases, leaving 18 bases between the germline ends. CDR3 amino acids: CASSAYTGRDEQFF. CDR3 sequence (DNA): TGTGCCAGTAGTGCCTATACAGGTAGGGACGAGCAGTTCTTC.

CDR3 region: CASSDGRGSADTQYF. In DNA form, the CDR3 reads TGTGCCAGCAGTGACGGGCGGGGTTCCGCAGATACGCAGTATTTT. The rearrangement joins TRBV6-4 to TRBJ2-3, with a tentative D call TRBD2 (6 bases). This CDR3 has 15 amino acids. With 2 bases removed from V and 4 bases from J, the gap between germline ends came to 13 bases. Germline values: CDR1 MRHNA, CDR2 SNTAGT.

V usage is TRBV5-4 and J usage is TRBJ2-7; D may correspond to TRBD1 or TRBD2 (5 bases each). CDR1 and CDR2 (germline): SGHNT, YYREEE (reference sequence). CDR3 length: 14 residues. Trimming stripped 3 bases from V and 2 bases from J, with 12 bases between. This chain's CDR3 is CASSSWGIAYEQYF. CDR3 coding DNA: TGTGCCAGCAGCTCGTGGGGGATTGCCTACGAGCAGTACTTC.